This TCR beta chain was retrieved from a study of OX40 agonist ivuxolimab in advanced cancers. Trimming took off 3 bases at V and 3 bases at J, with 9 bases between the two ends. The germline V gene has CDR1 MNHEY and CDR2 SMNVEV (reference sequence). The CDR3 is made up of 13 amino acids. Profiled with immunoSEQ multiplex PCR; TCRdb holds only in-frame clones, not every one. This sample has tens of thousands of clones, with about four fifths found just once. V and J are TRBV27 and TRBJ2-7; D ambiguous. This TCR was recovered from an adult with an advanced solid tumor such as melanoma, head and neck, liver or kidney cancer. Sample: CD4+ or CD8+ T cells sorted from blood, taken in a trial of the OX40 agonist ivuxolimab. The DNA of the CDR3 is TGTGCCAGCAGTTTTAAACCTAACTACGAGCAGTACTTC. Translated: CASSFKPNYEQYF.